The 32 T cell receptor beta chains given below trace back to one sample, sequenced in a study of cytomegalovirus exposure and HLA in healthy donors. Use of 60 Vbeta and 13 Jbeta primers characterized the PCR. Method: immunoSEQ multiplex PCR; TCRdb's copy keeps in-frame clones and lacks some. This table has over 95,000 clones, around 76% appearing once. The sample taken for sequencing was PBMCs. The receptor set was obtained from a woman in her forties in good health and CMV-seropositive.

The gene calls are TRBV4-1 and TRBJ2-5, with 8 bases lining up with TRBD1. Germline CDR1 MGHRA, CDR2 YSYEKL. V gave up 4 bases and J gave up 1 base; unmatched junction bases: 8. The CDR3 has 16 amino acids. In DNA, the CDR3 is TGCGCCAGCAGCCGGCCGACAGGACAGGGCCAAGAGACCCAGTACTTC. Translation gives CASSRPTGQGQETQYF.

This clone was detected only once. The rearrangement links TRBV4-2 to TRBJ2-7; TRBD2 agrees at 16 bases. CDR1 and CDR2 (germline): LGHNA, YNFKEQ. The CDR3 sequence is 17 residues long. V shed 4 bases, J shed 3 bases, and the junction held 6 bases outside the gene matches. The CDR3 bases are TGTGCCAGCAGCCTGGGACTAGCGGGGGGGCAGAACTACGAGCAGTACTTC. Translating it yields CASSLGLAGGQNYEQYF.

The chain recombines TRBV7-9 with TRBJ2-2; 11 bases map to TRBD2. Losses at the gene ends were 5 bases for V and 3 bases for J; bases not matched to a gene: 8. CDR3 size: 17 residues. Germline V gene data show CDR1 as SEHNR and CDR2 as FQNEAQ (reference sequence). CDR3 amino acids: CASSDQLAGADTGELFF. The CDR3 DNA reads as TGTGCCAGCAGCGACCAACTAGCGGGGGCTGACACCGGGGAGCTGTTTTTT.

J is TRBJ2-2 and V is TRBV5-4; 8 bases agree with TRBD1. The J segment lost 1 base and the V segment lost 4 bases, leaving 9 bases of the junction unmatched. Germline V gives CDR1 SGHNT, CDR2 YYREEE (reference sequence). This CDR3 contains 17 residues. CDR3 residues: CASSLRSGTGNTGELFF. In DNA, the CDR3 is TGTGCCAGCAGCCTGAGGTCCGGGACAGGGAACACCGGGGAGCTGTTTTTT.

The chain is built from TRBV5-1 and TRBJ1-6; D is unclear. Germline-derived CDR1 and CDR2 are SGHRS and YFSETQ. There are 15 residues in the CDR3. Between the trimmed V and J ends, which lost 0 bases and 10 bases, there was a span of 14 bases. The CDR3 loop is CASSLERVGPSPLHF. In nucleotides, the CDR3 is TGCGCCAGCAGCTTGGAACGTGTGGGCCCATCACCCCTCCACTTT.

The chain has TRBV29-1 and TRBJ1-2; TRBD1 might be the D (5 bases). This CDR3 is 13 amino acids long. Trimming removed 4 bases from V and 8 bases from J, with 17 bases in between. The germline gives CDR1 SQVTM, CDR2 ANQGSEA. CDR3: CSVVWGYQGGYTF. CDR3 coding DNA: TGCAGCGTTGTATGGGGTTATCAGGGAGGCTACACCTTC.

This clone showed up just a few times. This rearrangement joins TRBV19 to TRBJ1-5; D is possibly TRBD1 (6 bases). This CDR3 has 13 residues. CDR1 LNHDA and CDR2 SQIVND come from the germline V gene (reference sequence). V lost 10 bases and J lost 4, with 14 bases in between. The CDR3 spells CATRQDRNQPQHF. The CDR3 DNA reads TGTGCCACCAGACAGGATCGGAATCAGCCCCAGCATTTT.

The chain carries TRBV5-1 and TRBJ1-3; D is ambiguous. The CDR3 runs 14 residues. Germline CDR1 reads SGHRS; CDR2 reads YFSETQ. V lost 0 bases and J lost 0, with 4 bases in between. CDR3 bases: TGCGCCAGCAGCTTGGAATACTCTGGAAACACCATATATTTT. Translation: CASSLEYSGNTIYF. The whole variable domain, filled in from reference TRBV5-1 and TRBJ1-3, reads KAGVTQTPRYLIKTRGQQVTLSCSPISGHRSVSWYQQTPGQGLQFLFEYFSETQRNKGNFPGRFSGRQFSNSRSEMNVSTLELGDSALYLCASSLEYSGNTIYFGEGSWLTVV.

The V call is TRBV5-1, the J call TRBJ2-7, with D perhaps TRBD2 (5 bases). CDR1 and CDR2 (germline): SGHRS, YFSETQ. Trimming pared 4 bases from V and 2 bases from J, leaving 10 bases between. CDR3 length: 13 amino acids. The CDR3 bases are TGCGCCAGCAGCGCGGTCGGGGCCTACGAGCAGTACTTC. This gives the protein CASSAVGAYEQYF. Supplemented by reference TRBV5-1 and TRBJ2-7, the full variable domain reads KAGVTQTPRYLIKTRGQQVTLSCSPISGHRSVSWYQQTPGQGLQFLFEYFSETQRNKGNFPGRFSGRQFSNSRSEMNVSTLELGDSALYLCASSAVGAYEQYFGPGTRLTVT.

This clone was picked up one time. This chain connects TRBV6-5 to TRBJ2-5; D is possibly TRBD2 (7 bases). V was clipped by 7 bases and J by 5 bases, with 17 bases between them. Germline assignment: CDR1 MNHEY and CDR2 SVGAGI. The CDR3 has 14 amino acids. CDR3 region: CASTKTWGGETQYF. DNA for the CDR3: TGTGCCAGCACAAAGACTTGGGGGGGCGAGACCCAGTACTTC.

This clone has more than one count but fewer than ten. This sequence joins TRBV11-2 and TRBJ2-7; perhaps TRBD1 as D (6 bases). Germline V gene sequence: CDR1 SGHAT, CDR2 FQNNGV. The CDR3 contains 14 residues. V lost 4 bases and J 3 bases, leaving 13 bases between the germline ends. The CDR3 sequence is CASSSLTGFYEQYF. The CDR3 nucleotides read TGTGCCAGCAGCTCCCTGACAGGTTTCTACGAGCAGTACTTC.

This chain uses TRBV4-1 with TRBJ1-5; D is ambiguous. Germline CDR1 and CDR2: MGHRA and YSYEKL. Trimming stripped 1 base from V and 3 bases from J, with 10 bases between. This CDR3 is 15 amino acids long. In DNA form, the CDR3 reads TGCGCCAGCAGCCAAGGACAAGCCCTCAATCAGCCCCAGCATTTT. This encodes CASSQGQALNQPQHF.

V gene TRBV2 combines with J gene TRBJ1-5; possible D gene TRBD1, 5 bases. The V gene lost 2 bases and the J gene lost 3 bases, with 11 bases spanning the gap. Germline V gene sequence: CDR1 SNHLY, CDR2 FYNNEI. The CDR3 has 15 residues. CDR3 nucleotides: TGTGCCAGCAGTGAAATGGGGGGTATCAATCAGCCCCAGCATTTT. Translated: CASSEMGGINQPQHF.

J is TRBJ2-1 and V is TRBV5-1, with 9 bases fitting TRBD2. V was clipped by 6 bases and J by 4 bases; unmatched bases: 11. From germline, CDR1 is SGHRS and CDR2 YFSETQ. There are 16 residues in the CDR3. As DNA, the CDR3 is TGCGCCAGCACCCTCGCAGCGGGGGGCCTTTACAATGAGCAGTTCTTC. The encoded protein is CASTLAAGGLYNEQFF.

The chain recombines TRBV5-1 with TRBJ2-1, with D possibly TRBD2 on 6 matching bases. CDR3 size: 14 residues. The V and J ends lost 7 bases and 0 bases respectively, with 11 bases between them. CDR1 and CDR2 (germline): SGHRS, YFSETQ. The CDR3: CASFGGGSYNEQFF. The CDR3 DNA reads TGCGCCAGCTTCGGGGGAGGCTCCTACAATGAGCAGTTCTTC.

The CDR3 region has the DNA TGTGCCAGCAGCCGGGGACAGGCTAATGAAAAACTGTTTTTT. It specifies CASSRGQANEKLFF. V and J are TRBV9 and TRBJ1-4; 8 bases align to TRBD1. The CDR3 has 14 residues. Germline V CDR1 and CDR2: SGDLS, YYNGEE. With 4 bases clipped from V and 3 bases from J, the junction kept 2 bases outside the gene matches.

This chain uses TRBV30 with TRBJ1-2, with D possibly matching TRBD1 (5 bases). V lost 6 bases and J lost 2, with 13 bases in between. Germline lookup yields CDR1 GTSNPN and CDR2 SVGIG (reference sequence). The CDR3 loop spans 13 amino acids. The DNA of the CDR3 is TGTGCCTGCTCTACAGGCTTGAACTATGGCTACACCTTC. The encoded protein is CACSTGLNYGYTF.

The chain has TRBV18 and TRBJ2-1; TRBD2 matches at 11 bases. Trimming removed 3 bases from V and 10 bases from J; junction bases left unmatched: 8. This CDR3 region has 15 residues. The germline V gene has CDR1 KGHSH and CDR2 LQKENI. CDR3 DNA: TGTGCCAGCTCACCCAATAGCGGGGGGGCTCGAGAGCAGTTCTTC. The encoded protein is CASSPNSGGAREQFF.

For this clone: Because it lacks the conserved phenylalanine or tryptophan at the end, this CDR3 is likely a read error. The DNA is omitted, as the CDR3 cannot be located on it reliably, and the CDR3 follows TCRdb's listing. The genes are TRBV21-1 and TRBJ1-2; TRBD1 is taken as the D call from the table, unchecked against the DNA. TRBV21-1 is classified as a pseudogene. The CDR3 spans 12 residues, counting both ends. This CDR3 is CASSQGGTGDLR.

This clone was counted only a few times. The chain employs TRBV6-5 and TRBJ2-2; 10 bases line up with TRBD1. The germline V gene has CDR1 MNHEY and CDR2 SVGAGI. After removal of 4 bases from V and 5 bases from J, the junction contained 4 bases not matched to a gene. The CDR3 runs 15 residues. The chain's CDR3 is CASSSDRGETGELFF. CDR3 sequence (DNA): TGTGCCAGCAGTTCGGACAGGGGGGAAACCGGGGAGCTGTTTTTT.

This clone was counted only a few times. The V and J genes are TRBV19 and TRBJ1-5; TRBD1 agrees at 9 bases. Germline CDR1 and CDR2: LNHDA and SQIVND (reference sequence). CDR3 length: 12 amino acids. V lost 10 bases and J lost 7; bases outside the gene matches: 5. CDR3 sequence reads: CATQDRGQPQHF. CDR3 nucleotide sequence: TGTGCCACTCAGGACAGGGGCCAGCCCCAGCATTTT.

This sequence joins TRBV10-3 and TRBJ1-5, with D tentatively TRBD1 (6 bases). In germline, CDR1 is ENHRY, CDR2 SYGVKD. This CDR3 is built from 13 residues. V lost 5 bases and J 5 bases, leaving 10 bases between the germline ends. This chain's CDR3 is CAISRDTDQPQHF. In DNA, the CDR3 is TGTGCCATCAGTCGGGACACGGATCAGCCCCAGCATTTT.

This clone has a single count. V is TRBV7-8 and J is TRBJ1-1, with 7 bases that match TRBD1. CDR3 length: 17 residues. Germline V gene lookup returns CDR1 SGHVS and CDR2 FQNEAQ. The V gene end was trimmed by 5 bases and the J gene end by 1 base; junction bases not matched to a gene: 13. The CDR3 coding sequence is TGTGCCAGCAGCAACCTACCTATTAGGACAGGGAACACTGAAGCTTTCTTT. It yields the protein CASSNLPIRTGNTEAFF.

The chain recombines TRBV5-1 with TRBJ2-2; 7 bases are shared with TRBD1. This CDR3 comprises 16 residues. V was clipped by 0 bases and J by 3 bases; unmatched bases: 5. Germline V gene sequence: CDR1 SGHRS, CDR2 YFSETQ. CDR3 amino acids: CASSLARQGDTGELFF. DNA of the CDR3: TGCGCCAGCAGCTTGGCCCGGCAGGGGGACACCGGGGAGCTGTTTTTT. Full variable domain (outside the CDR3, taken from reference TRBV5-1 and TRBJ2-2): KAGVTQTPRYLIKTRGQQVTLSCSPISGHRSVSWYQQTPGQGLQFLFEYFSETQRNKGNFPGRFSGRQFSNSRSEMNVSTLELGDSALYLCASSLARQGDTGELFFGEGSRLTVL.

The V and J genes are TRBV7-8 and TRBJ1-6, with D maybe TRBD1 (5 bases). This CDR3 is 17 amino acids long. V lost 4 bases, J lost 0 bases, and 13 bases lay in between. Germline assignment: CDR1 SGHVS and CDR2 FQNEAQ. The CDR3 region has the DNA TGTGCCAGCAGCTCGAGGTGGGGCGGCTCCTATAATTCACCCCTCCACTTT. Protein product: CASSSRWGGSYNSPLHF.

The chain joins TRBV4-1 to TRBJ2-1; D is perhaps TRBD1 (6 bases). The V end lost 2 bases, the J end lost 10 bases, and 15 bases lay between the germline ends. The CDR3 runs 14 residues. CDR1 is MGHRA, CDR2 YSYEKL, per germline. The CDR3 loop is CASSQPIQGPEQFF. The CDR3 DNA is TGCGCCAGCAGCCAACCGATACAGGGCCCCGAGCAGTTCTTC.

The sample holds a few counts of this clone. The gene calls are TRBV4-1 and TRBJ2-7; D possibly corresponds to TRBD1 (6 bases). V was cut by 3 bases and J by 2 bases, with 8 bases left in between. CDR1 and CDR2 (germline): MGHRA, YSYEKL. There are 13 residues in the CDR3. CDR3 residues: CASSQRDTYEQYF. CDR3 sequence (DNA): TGCGCCAGCAGCCAGAGGGACACCTACGAGCAGTACTTC.

V and J are TRBV25-1 and TRBJ2-7, with D perhaps TRBD1 (6 bases). The V end lost 2 bases, the J end lost 3 bases, and 14 bases lay between the germline ends. CDR1 is MGHDK and CDR2 is SYGVNS in the germline V gene. CDR3 size: 15 residues. The CDR3 DNA is TGTGCCAGCAGTGAAGCCGGGACAACTCGCTACGAGCAGTACTTC. It is translated as CASSEAGTTRYEQYF.

The chain is built from TRBV6-5 and TRBJ2-1; 11 bases map to TRBD1. Trimming at V came to 0 bases and at J to 9 bases, leaving 4 bases not matched to a gene. This CDR3 contains 15 residues. Germline values: CDR1 MNHEY, CDR2 SVGAGI. The CDR3 sequence: CASSYSDRGLAEQFF. DNA for the CDR3: TGTGCCAGCAGTTACTCGGACAGGGGGCTAGCTGAGCAGTTCTTC.

The table lists this clone with a count of one. CDR3 loop: CASSPDRSNEKLFF. The DNA of the CDR3 is TGTGCCAGCTCACCGGACAGGTCAAATGAAAAACTGTTTTTT. J is TRBJ1-4 and V is TRBV18; TRBD1 agrees at 7 bases. The germline gives CDR1 KGHSH, CDR2 LQKENI. This CDR3 region has 14 residues. Trimming removed 3 bases from V and 5 bases from J; junction bases left unmatched: 3.

The chain is built from TRBV2 and TRBJ2-7, with TRBD1 identical over 7 bases. The CDR3 spans 14 residues. The germline gives CDR1 SNHLY, CDR2 FYNNEI. With 5 bases clipped from V and 2 bases from J, the junction kept 6 bases outside the gene matches. CDR3 loop: CASSSAGGTYEQYF. The CDR3 coding sequence is TGTGCCAGCAGTAGCGCAGGGGGTACCTACGAGCAGTACTTC.

This chain joins TRBV9 and TRBJ2-1; 14 bases agree with TRBD2. There are 15 residues in the CDR3. Per germline, CDR1 SGDLS and CDR2 YYNGEE. The V segment lost 4 bases and the J segment 7 bases; nucleotides outside the gene matches: 4. For the CDR3, the DNA is TGTGCCAGCAGCACCCGGACTAGCGGGGGGAATGAGCAGTTCTTC. This translates into CASSTRTSGGNEQFF.